This is a list of T cell receptor beta chains from one sample in a study of cytomegalovirus exposure and HLA in healthy donors. The table came from immunoSEQ multiplex PCR; TCRdb's copy has only in-frame clones and leaves some out. The table shows 100,000 to 150,000 clones, with roughly 90% occurring only once. The sample was PBMCs. The receptors were sampled from a young woman in good health and CMV-seronegative. Both conserved end residues are trimmed from each CDR3. Not all rows give a size; the values are once, few, many and, for expanded clones, a class.

>TRBJ2-4|TRBV7-2|-
ASSSRLGQLSQKNIQY
>TRBJ1-1|TRBV18|-
ASSPSSGTEAF
>TRBJ2-1|TRBV30|once
AWDSGLGNEQF
>TRBJ1-3|TRBV7-2|-
ASATVERTGAVDTIY
>TRBJ1-1|TRBV2|-
ASSEVSVNTEAF
>TRBJ2-6|TRBV11-3|-
ASSLRVSGANVLT
>TRBJ2-2|TRBV7-9|-
ASSLRTGKTGELF
>TRBJ2-1|TRBV9|-
ASSVTGLAGYNEQF
>TRBJ2-3|TRBV19|-
ASSRSSGDTQY
>TRBJ2-5|TRBV18|-
ASSRTYESETQY
>TRBJ2-7|TRBV5-1|-
ASSPGRGYEQY
>TRBJ1-1|TRBV10-2|-
ASSESSTATEAF
>TRBJ2-1|TRBV27|once
ASKPTSGMGQF
>TRBJ2-1|TRBV29-1|-
SVEAEFSYNEQF
>TRBJ1-2|TRBV28|-
ASSLSAAPRYGYT
>TRBJ2-5|TRBV18|-
ASSPGISGGFQETQY
>TRBJ1-2|TRBV5-1|few
ASRYRYRDGGYT
>TRBJ2-1|TRBV15|-
ATSRSNVWGDQGNEQF
>TRBJ1-2|TRBV5-1|-
ASSLRTGNYGYT
>TRBJ1-3|TRBV29-1|-
SVDLQGTGNTIY
>TRBJ2-7|TRBV2|-
ASSSGLPSYEQY
>TRBJ2-5|TRBV13|once
ASSRDSIKQY
>TRBJ2-1|TRBV29-1|-
SVYKDREFNEQF
>TRBJ1-5|TRBV6-6|-
ASSYGSQGIPQPQH